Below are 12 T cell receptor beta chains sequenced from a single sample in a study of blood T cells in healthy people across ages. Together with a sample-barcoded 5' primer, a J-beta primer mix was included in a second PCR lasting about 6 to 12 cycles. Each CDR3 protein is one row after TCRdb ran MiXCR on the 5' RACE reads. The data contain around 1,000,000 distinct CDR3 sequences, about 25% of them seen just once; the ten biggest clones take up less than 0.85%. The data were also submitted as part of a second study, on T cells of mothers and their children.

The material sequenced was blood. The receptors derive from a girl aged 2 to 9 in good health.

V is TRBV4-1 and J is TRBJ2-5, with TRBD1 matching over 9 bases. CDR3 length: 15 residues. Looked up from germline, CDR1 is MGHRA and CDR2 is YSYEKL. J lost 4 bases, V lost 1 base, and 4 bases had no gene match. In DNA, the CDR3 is TGCGCCAGCAGCCAAGGGGACAGGGAAGTAGAGACCCAGTACTTC. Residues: CASSQGDREVETQYF.

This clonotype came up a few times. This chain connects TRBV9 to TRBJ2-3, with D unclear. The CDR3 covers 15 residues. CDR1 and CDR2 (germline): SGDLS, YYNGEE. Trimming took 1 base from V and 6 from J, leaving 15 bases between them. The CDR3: CASSVTLGLADTQYF. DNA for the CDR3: TGTGCCAGCAGCGTAACCCTAGGTTTGGCGGATACGCAGTATTTT.

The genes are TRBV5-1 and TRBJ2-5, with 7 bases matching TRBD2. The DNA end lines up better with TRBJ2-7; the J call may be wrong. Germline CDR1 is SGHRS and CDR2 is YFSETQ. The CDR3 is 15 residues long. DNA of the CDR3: TGCGCCAGCAGCTCTAGCGGCCGGCCCTCCTACGAGCAGTACTTC. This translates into CASSSSGRPSYEQYF.

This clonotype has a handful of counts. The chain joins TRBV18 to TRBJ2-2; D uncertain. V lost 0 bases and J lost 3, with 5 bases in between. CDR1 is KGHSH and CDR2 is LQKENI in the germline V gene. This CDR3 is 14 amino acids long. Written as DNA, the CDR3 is TGTGCCAGCTCACCACCGAGTGACACCGGGGAGCTGTTTTTT. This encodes CASSPPSDTGELFF.

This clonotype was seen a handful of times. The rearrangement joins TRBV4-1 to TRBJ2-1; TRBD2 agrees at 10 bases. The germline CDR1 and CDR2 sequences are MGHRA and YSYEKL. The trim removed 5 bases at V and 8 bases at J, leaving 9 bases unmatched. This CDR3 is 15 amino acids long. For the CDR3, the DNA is TGCGCCAGCAGCTTCTCCGCTAGCGGGAGTTATGAGCAGTTCTTC. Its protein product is CASSFSASGSYEQFF.

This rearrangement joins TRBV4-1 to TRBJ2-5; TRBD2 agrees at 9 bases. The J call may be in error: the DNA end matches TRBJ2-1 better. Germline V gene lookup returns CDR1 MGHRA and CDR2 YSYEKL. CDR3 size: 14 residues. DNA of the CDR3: TGCGCCAGCAGGCTAGCGGGACCCCACAATGAGCAGTTCTTC. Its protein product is CASRLAGPHNEQFF.

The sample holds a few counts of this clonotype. The CDR3 region is CASSGGRIDNEQFF. The DNA for the CDR3 is TGTGCCAGCAGTGGAGGGAGGATCGACAATGAGCAGTTCTTC. The chain couples TRBV2 to TRBJ2-1; D may be TRBD2 (6 bases). CDR1 is SNHLY, CDR2 FYNNEI, per germline. V was trimmed by 4 bases and J by 5 bases, leaving 12 bases between them. The CDR3 extends over 14 amino acids.

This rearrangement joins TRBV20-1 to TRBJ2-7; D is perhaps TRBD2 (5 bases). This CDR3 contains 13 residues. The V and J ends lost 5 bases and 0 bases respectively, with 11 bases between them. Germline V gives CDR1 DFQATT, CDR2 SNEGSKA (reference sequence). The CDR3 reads CSASDGNSYEQYF. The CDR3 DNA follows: TGCAGTGCTTCGGACGGGAACTCCTACGAGCAGTACTTC.

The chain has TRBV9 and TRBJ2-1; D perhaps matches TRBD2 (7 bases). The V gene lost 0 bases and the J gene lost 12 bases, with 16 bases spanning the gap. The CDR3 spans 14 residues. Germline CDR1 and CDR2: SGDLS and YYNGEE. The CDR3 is CASSVAEGGVGQFF. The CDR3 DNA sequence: TGTGCCAGCAGCGTAGCCGAAGGGGGGGTTGGGCAGTTCTTC. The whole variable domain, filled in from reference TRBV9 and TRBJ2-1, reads DSGVTQTPKHLITATGQRVTLRCSPRSGDLSVYWYQQSLDQGLQFLIQYYNGEERAKGNILERFSAQQFPDLHSELNLSSLELGDSALYFCASSVAEGGVGQFFGPGTRLTVL.

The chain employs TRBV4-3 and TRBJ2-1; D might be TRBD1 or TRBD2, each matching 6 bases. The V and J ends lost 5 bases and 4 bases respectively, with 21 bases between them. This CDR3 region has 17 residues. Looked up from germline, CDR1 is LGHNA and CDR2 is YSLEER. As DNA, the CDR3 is TGCGCCAGCAGCTTGACCGGGGGACAAACTTTTTACAATGAGCAGTTCTTC. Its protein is CASSLTGGQTFYNEQFF.

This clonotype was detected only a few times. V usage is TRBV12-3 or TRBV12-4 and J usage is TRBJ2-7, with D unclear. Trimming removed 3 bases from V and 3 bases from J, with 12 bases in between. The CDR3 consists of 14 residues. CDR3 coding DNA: TGTGCCAGCAGTTTTTTGTCCGCGAACTACGAGCAGTACTTC. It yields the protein CASSFLSANYEQYF.

The chain's CDR3 is CASSFGGSKNEQFF. The CDR3, as DNA: TGTGCCAGCAGTTTTGGAGGGAGTAAGAATGAGCAGTTCTTC. This chain uses TRBV28 with TRBJ2-1, with a weak D call TRBD2 (6 bases). The CDR3 loop spans 14 amino acids. CDR1 MDHEN and CDR2 SYDVKM come from the germline V gene. The V and J ends lost 3 bases and 7 bases respectively, with 13 bases between them.